The 23 T cell receptor beta chains below all came from one sample that was sequenced in a study of metastatic and nonmetastatic thyroid tumors. No treatment had been given to any patient before thyroid surgery. TCRdb re-called the PCR reads via MiXCR. Here the sample spans 65,000 or so clones, approximately 4.1% being singletons. Sequenced input: blood. The source of these receptors is a female donor with papillary thyroid cancer or a benign thyroid nodule (not recorded which). Some clones in this sample may be carry-over from other donors' samples.

This clone was seen ten or more times. The chain uses TRBV15 and TRBJ2-1, with 9 bases that match TRBD1. Germline lookup yields CDR1 LNHNV and CDR2 YYDKDF (reference sequence). The CDR3 runs 15 residues. Trimming removed 0 bases from V and 6 bases from J; junction bases left unmatched: 3. The CDR3 protein is CATSREQGAGNEQFF. The CDR3 region has the DNA TGTGCCACCAGCAGAGAACAGGGGGCGGGCAATGAGCAGTTCTTC.

The J gene is TRBJ2-1, the V gene TRBV4-1; D not certain. V was cut by 3 bases and J by 6 bases, with 12 bases left in between. The length of the CDR3 is 14 residues. CDR1 is MGHRA and CDR2 is YSYEKL in the germline V gene. The CDR3 DNA follows: TGCGCCAGCAGCCAGCCGACTCGAACCAATGAGCAGTTCTTC. It encodes CASSQPTRTNEQFF.

The chain joins TRBV6-1 to TRBJ2-7, with 9 nucleotides matching TRBD1. The CDR3 consists of 13 residues. After removal of 5 bases from V and 6 bases from J, the junction contained 5 bases not matched to a gene. Germline loops: CDR1 MNHNS, CDR2 SASEGT. The CDR3 here is CASSKTGGVEQYF. In DNA form, the CDR3 reads TGTGCCAGCAGTAAGACAGGGGGTGTCGAGCAGTACTTC.

At least ten counts were recorded for this clone. This chain uses TRBV5-1 with TRBJ2-1; 10 nucleotides align to TRBD2. The CDR3 has 16 residues. V shed 5 bases and J 2 bases; nucleotides not matched to a gene: 7. CDR1 and CDR2 (germline): SGHRS, YFSETQ. The CDR3 loop is CASRFLAGGAYNEQFF. The CDR3 DNA follows: TGCGCCAGCAGATTCTTAGCGGGAGGCGCCTACAATGAGCAGTTCTTC.

The V call is TRBV20-1, the J call TRBJ2-2; 9 bases are shared with TRBD1. This CDR3 is 15 amino acids long. V gave up 3 bases and J gave up 8 bases; unmatched junction bases: 10. Germline CDR1 and CDR2: DFQATT and SNEGSKA (reference sequence). The CDR3 bases are TGCAGTGCTAGCCAAACAGGGGGCGCACTGGGGGAGCTGTTTTTT. Amino acid sequence: CSASQTGGALGELFF.

The sample holds many counts of this clone. The CDR3 spells CASSEARAPGNTIYF. The CDR3 region has the DNA TGTGCCAGCAGCGAAGCCAGAGCGCCTGGAAACACCATATATTTT. The chain recombines TRBV9 with TRBJ1-3; D remains ambiguous. V lost 3 bases to trimming and J lost 2 bases, with 12 bases between them. The germline V gene encodes CDR1 SGDLS and CDR2 YYNGEE. The CDR3 runs 15 residues.

This clone was seen repeatedly, ten times or more. The rearrangement joins TRBV28 to TRBJ1-2; D possibly corresponds to TRBD1 (5 bases). The CDR3 has 14 amino acids. Germline CDR1 is MDHEN and CDR2 is SYDVKM. The V gene lost 3 bases and the J gene lost 0 bases, with 8 bases spanning the gap. In DNA form, the CDR3 reads TGTGCCAGCAGTTTGAGGGGCCCTAACTATGGCTACACCTTC. Translating it yields CASSLRGPNYGYTF.

This clone was seen only a few times. One end of the junction is discordant with germline, which a read error may explain. This chain uses TRBV5-1 with TRBJ2-2; D may be TRBD2 (5 bases). CDR1 is SGHRS, CDR2 YFSETQ, per germline. CDR3 length: 14 amino acids. The CDR3 DNA is TGCGCCAGCAACCCGATGGGCGCAACCGGGGAGCTGCTTTTT. Its protein is CASNPMGATGELLF. The full variable domain, completed using reference TRBV5-1 and TRBJ2-2, is KAGVTQTPRYLIKTRGQQVTLSCSPISGHRSVSWYQQTPGQGLQFLFEYFSETQRNKGNFPGRFSGRQFSNSRSEMNVSTLELGDSALYLCASNPMGATGELLFGEGSRLTVL.

This clone was seen many times. Germline and junction disagree at one end, which may indicate a read error. V and J are TRBV3-1 and TRBJ1-2; 11 bases line up with TRBD1. CDR1 and CDR2 from the germline V gene are LGHDT and YNNKEL (reference sequence). The CDR3 has 13 residues. The CDR3 loop reads CASSHGTGGTQAF. DNA for the CDR3: TGTGCCAGCAGCCACGGGACAGGGGGTACTCAGGCCTTC.

This clone was observed at least ten times. The CDR3 loop reads CSARDRRTGDTEAFF. The CDR3 DNA reads TGCAGTGCTAGAGATCGTAGGACAGGGGACACTGAAGCTTTCTTT. This chain connects TRBV20-1 to TRBJ1-1; 9 nucleotides align to TRBD1. Germline V lookup: CDR1 DFQATT, CDR2 SNEGSKA (reference sequence). The CDR3 contains 15 residues. The trim removed 0 bases at V and 3 bases at J, leaving 5 bases unmatched.

The table lists this clone with many counts. The chain uses TRBV28 and TRBJ1-1; 11 bases agree with TRBD1. Germline lookup yields CDR1 MDHEN and CDR2 SYDVKM. The CDR3 length is 17 residues. The V segment lost 1 base and the J segment 2 bases; nucleotides outside the gene matches: 6. The CDR3 here is CASSLLPGQGGNTEAFF. CDR3 bases: TGTGCCAGCAGTTTATTACCGGGACAGGGGGGTAACACTGAAGCTTTCTTT.

A few counts support this clone. A clone one base away is much larger, so this may be a read error. V gene TRBV2 combines with J gene TRBJ2-7; 7 bases match TRBD1. Looked up from germline, CDR1 is SNHLY and CDR2 is FYNNEI. J gave up 5 bases and V 6 bases, and 31 bases lay outside the gene matches. The CDR3 loop spans 21 amino acids. CDR3 amino acids: CASRDTTGSLIDDSSLDEQYF. The DNA of the CDR3 is TGTGCCAGCAGAGATACGACAGGGTCCCTTATAGATGACAGTTCCCTAGACGAGCAGTACTTC.

This clone was counted only a few times. A clone one base away is much larger, so this may be a read error. This rearrangement joins TRBV7-2 to TRBJ1-5, with a weak D call TRBD1 (6 bases). Per the germline V gene, CDR1 is SGHTA and CDR2 is FQGNSA. This CDR3 spans 15 amino acids. The ends were cut back, 2 bases at V and 6 bases at J, with 14 bases in the middle. CDR3 residues: CASSLYQGNGQPQHF. In DNA form, the CDR3 reads TGTGCCAGCAGCTTATACCAGGGGAACGGTCAGCCCCAGCATTTT.

In its sample, this clone was seen many times. The rearrangement joins TRBV7-9 to TRBJ2-1; 8 nucleotides agree with TRBD2. V shed 4 bases, J shed 5 bases, and the junction held 7 bases outside the gene matches. This CDR3 comprises 15 residues. CDR1 is SEHNR and CDR2 is FQNEAQ in the germline V gene (reference sequence). The CDR3 sequence is CASSSISGTNNEQFF. As DNA, the CDR3 is TGTGCCAGCAGCTCCATTAGCGGGACAAACAATGAGCAGTTCTTC.

The table lists this clone with a few counts. This chain connects TRBV7-2 to TRBJ1-2; D is unresolved. The CDR3 is 16 residues long. Germline CDR1 is SGHTA and CDR2 is FQGNSA. Trimming cost V 0 bases and J 3 bases, with 14 bases left between them. Here the CDR3 reads CASSLASPGGDYGYTF. As DNA, the CDR3 is TGTGCCAGCAGCTTAGCAAGTCCAGGTGGGGACTATGGCTACACCTTC.

Turning to this clone: It may be a read error: a sequence one base away is much more abundant. V gene TRBV5-1 combines with J gene TRBJ1-1; no reliable D call. The CDR3 has 13 residues. V lost 2 bases to trimming and J lost 5 bases, with 10 bases between them. Germline assignment: CDR1 SGHRS and CDR2 YFSETQ. The CDR3, as DNA: TGCGCCAGCAGCTTAAGTGAGAAAACTGAAGCTTTCTTT. Protein sequence: CASSLSEKTEAFF.

This clone was picked up many times. The chain joins TRBV20-1 to TRBJ2-2; no clear D gene. This CDR3 spans 14 amino acids. V lost 3 bases and J 4 bases, leaving 12 bases between the germline ends. Looked up from germline, CDR1 is DFQATT and CDR2 is SNEGSKA (reference sequence). The DNA of the CDR3 is TGCAGTGCTAGCGGTCCCCTACCCACCGGGGAGCTGTTTTTT. Translating it yields CSASGPLPTGELFF.

This clone was seen more than once but under ten times. This sequence joins TRBV6-2 or TRBV6-3 and TRBJ1-1, with D possibly being TRBD1 (5 bases). Germline V CDR1 and CDR2: MNHEY, SVGEGT. The CDR3 runs to 12 residues. The ends were cut back, 7 bases at V and 11 bases at J, with 17 bases in the middle. Here the CDR3 reads CASTYSGGVAFF. The CDR3 region has the DNA TGTGCCAGCACATACAGTGGGGGGGTCGCTTTCTTT.

This clone has at least ten counts. The rearrangement links TRBV13 to TRBJ1-2, with D perhaps matching TRBD1 (6 bases). CDR1 is PRHDT, CDR2 FYEKMQ, per germline (reference sequence). This CDR3 has 14 amino acids. With 0 bases removed from V and 5 bases from J, the gap between germline ends came to 10 bases. CDR3 sequence (DNA): TGTGCCAGCAGCTTAGGTAGACAGGATTATGGCTACACCTTC. Its translation: CASSLGRQDYGYTF. The variable domain in full, completed from reference TRBV13 and TRBJ1-2, reads AAGVIQSPRHLIKEKRETATLKCYPIPRHDTVYWYQQGPGQDPQFLISFYEKMQSDKGSIPDRFSAQQFSDYHSELNMSSLELGDSALYFCASSLGRQDYGYTFGSGTRLTVV.

This clone was recorded at least ten times. Other DNA sequences from this sample encode an identical CDR3 as well. The chain joins TRBV12-3 or TRBV12-4 to TRBJ2-5, with TRBD2 matching over 11 bases. This CDR3 is built from 15 residues. V shed 3 bases and J 5 bases; nucleotides not matched to a gene: 5. Written as DNA, the CDR3 is TGTGCCAGCAGTTTGACTAGCGGGGTCATGGAGACCCAGTACTTC. Encoded protein: CASSLTSGVMETQYF.

This clone occurred a few times. This rearrangement joins TRBV24-1 to TRBJ1-1; D possibly corresponds to TRBD1 (5 bases). V was pared by 4 bases and J by 8 bases, with 10 bases between. This CDR3 is built from 12 residues. Germline CDR1 and CDR2: KGHDR and SFDVKD. The CDR3 DNA follows: TGTGCCACCAGTGACCACGGGGCCGAAGCTTTCTTT. It codes for CATSDHGAEAFF.

The CDR3 DNA reads TGCGCCAGCAGCTTTCTGACAGGGGTAGGAACTGAAGCTTTCTTT. This sequence encodes CASSFLTGVGTEAFF. The J gene is TRBJ1-1, the V gene TRBV5-1; TRBD1 matches 8 bases. This CDR3 is 15 amino acids long. V gave up 2 bases and J gave up 5 bases; unmatched junction bases: 8. Germline CDR1 is SGHRS and CDR2 is YFSETQ.

This clone has only a few counts. This chain links TRBV15 with TRBJ2-3, with D maybe TRBD2 (5 bases). The V end was cut by 3 bases, the J end by 0 bases, with 10 bases between. Germline CDR1 is LNHNV and CDR2 is YYDKDF (reference sequence). This CDR3 is 15 amino acids long. CDR3 sequence (DNA): TGTGCCACCAGCAGTTTGAGGGTGAGCACAGATACGCAGTATTTT. This sequence encodes CATSSLRVSTDTQYF.